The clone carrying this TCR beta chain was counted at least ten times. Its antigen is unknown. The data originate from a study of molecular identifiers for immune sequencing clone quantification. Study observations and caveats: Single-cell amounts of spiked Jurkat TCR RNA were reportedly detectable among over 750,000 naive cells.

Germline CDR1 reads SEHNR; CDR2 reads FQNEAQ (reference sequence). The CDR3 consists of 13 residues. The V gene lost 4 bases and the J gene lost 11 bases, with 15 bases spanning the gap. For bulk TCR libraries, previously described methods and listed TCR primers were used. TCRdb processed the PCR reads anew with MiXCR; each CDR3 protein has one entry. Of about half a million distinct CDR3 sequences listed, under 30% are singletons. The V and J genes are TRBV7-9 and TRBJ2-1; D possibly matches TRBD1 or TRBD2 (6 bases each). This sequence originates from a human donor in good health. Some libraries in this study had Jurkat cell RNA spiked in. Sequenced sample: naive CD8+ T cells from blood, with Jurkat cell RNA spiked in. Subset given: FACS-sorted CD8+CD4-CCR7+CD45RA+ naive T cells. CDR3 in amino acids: CASSSSVQGKQFF. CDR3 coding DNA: TGTGCCAGCAGCTCTAGCGTGCAGGGGAAGCAGTTCTTC.